This TCR beta chain is from a study of T cells in Graves' hyperthyroidism and ophthalmopathy (dated by TCRdb to about 2019). Regarding the study in general: Peripheral blood samples were taken at the time of initial diagnosis, prior to any treatment. In addition, the study compared T-cell repertoires in thyroid tissue and in blood from a handful of Graves' hyperthyroidism patients. To identify distinguishing TCR V-J signatures, a discovery cohort of about 100 patients was used, comprising 40 to 45 with Graves' ophthalmopathy and around 57 with stable Graves' hyperthyroidism. After sampling, hyperthyroidism patients received methimazole starting at 30 mg daily, and ophthalmopathy patients received high-dose intravenous methylprednisolone. The paper reports TCR Vbeta CDR3 sequencing of some 140 peripheral blood samples: some 41 ophthalmopathy, 70 to 85 hyperthyroidism and 17 progressor patients. Prospective prediction of ophthalmopathy was tested in an independent validation cohort of some 19 hyperthyroidism patients and some 17 patients who later progressed to ophthalmopathy. The 95 to 100 discovery patients were randomly divided into training and test sets at a 7:3 ratio.

Worth noting for this clonotype: The clone's antigen remains unknown. The junction differs from germline at one of its ends, possibly a read error.

CDR1 SGHTA and CDR2 FQGNSA were looked up in the germline V gene. The CDR3 spans 12 residues, from the cysteine through the phenylalanine. The CDR3 DNA has 36 bases and is translated from base 1. The TCR beta CDR3 regions were amplified from the RNA transcripts. For the first round of RT-PCR on the TCR CDR3, the HTBI primer set was used together with the Qiagen OneStep RT-PCR kit. Libraries were constructed in a second round of multiplex PCR, after which size selection and purification were performed. Paired-end sequencing of the libraries was performed with 100 bp reads on an Illumina HiSeq2000. The study's processing was this. Raw data were processed with SOAPnuke, discarding reads with adapters, uncalled bases, mean Phred below 15, or no exact constant-primer or identifier match. COPE v1.2.5 was used to merge the high-quality paired reads, and each unique nucleotide sequence was defined as a clonotype. MiTCR v1.1 was used to align clonotypes to the IMGT TRBV, TRBD and TRBJ reference segments. Analysis was restricted to V-J combinations with a frequency above 0.0001, which covered approximately 99% of repertoires. The TCS score was defined as the ratio of F50 (clonal expansion) to E x V (chaos), calculated using BLOSUM62-based TCRdist between CDR3 peptides within each V-J. Welch's t-statistics and random forest reduced 500 to 650 V-J features to roughly 13, which were used in a naive Bayes classifier (R e1071). The similarity between thyroid and blood repertoires was quantified using the Morisita-Horn index. The public reads were reprocessed in TCRdb via fastp at Q25 and MiXCR, keeping in-frame beta chains. For every CDR3 protein sequence, its rows merge into one entry that carries the most common genes and DNA. The V and J calls were determined by TCRdb, not by the authors. The sample data list about 680,000 distinct CDR3 sequences, and approximately 40% of these were observed just once. Clones ranked in the top ten supply less than 35% of the sample.

A patient counted as having stable Graves' hyperthyroidism if no progression to ophthalmopathy occurred over 18 months of follow-up. Hyperthyroidism patients were aged 18 to 65 years and newly diagnosed, with disease duration of less than 2 months. The study excluded patients with uncontrolled infections, other autoimmune diseases, pregnancy or lactation. Diagnoses relied on clinical symptoms, serum thyroxine and TRAb, thyroid ultrasound and orbital computed tomography. PBMCs were isolated from about 9.1 ml of fresh peripheral blood by Ficoll-Paque density gradient centrifugation. Total RNA was extracted with Trizol reagent, and quality was checked on an Agilent 2100 Bioanalyzer. General findings and caveats noted by the study authors: Ophthalmopathy was separated from stable hyperthyroidism by a 13 V-J signature model, with about 88% sensitivity and about 81% specificity obtained in cross-validation and 80%/75% obtained in testing. Most expanded thyroid clonotypes (frequency above 0.001) were also found in blood, which suggests that blood repertoires may mirror thyroid immune responses. No statistical method was used to fix the sample size in advance, and group allocation was not hidden from the investigators. During validation, the model predicted progression to ophthalmopathy a median of around six months ahead of onset, with almost 71% sensitivity and 72.22% specificity.

The TCR comes from a woman in her 40s with Graves' hyperthyroidism. The specimen was blood. The sequence is built from TRBV7-2 and TRBJ1-6, with 10 bases matching TRBD1. CDR3 region: CASTRQGAPLHF. Here is the DNA: TGTGCCAGCACGCGACAGGGGGCACCTCTCCACTTT.